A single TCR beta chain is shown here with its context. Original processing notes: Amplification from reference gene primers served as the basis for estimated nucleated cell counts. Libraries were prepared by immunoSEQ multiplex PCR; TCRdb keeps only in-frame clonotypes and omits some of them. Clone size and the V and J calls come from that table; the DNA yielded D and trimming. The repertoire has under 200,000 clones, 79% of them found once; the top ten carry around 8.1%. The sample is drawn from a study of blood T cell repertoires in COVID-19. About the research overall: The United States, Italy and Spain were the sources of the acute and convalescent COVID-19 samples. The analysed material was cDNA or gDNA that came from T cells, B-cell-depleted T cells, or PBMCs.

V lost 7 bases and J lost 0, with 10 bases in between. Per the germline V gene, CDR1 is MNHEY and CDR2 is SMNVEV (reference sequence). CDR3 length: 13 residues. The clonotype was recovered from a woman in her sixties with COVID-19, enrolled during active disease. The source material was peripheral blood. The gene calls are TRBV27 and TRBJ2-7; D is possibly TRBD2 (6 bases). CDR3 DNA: TGTGCCAGCAAGGGCGGGGCCTCCTACGAGCAGTACTTC. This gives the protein CASKGGASYEQYF.